A single sample gave rise to the 5 T cell receptor beta chains below, sequenced in a study of siplizumab effects on memory and regulatory T cells. The protocol was immunoSEQ multiplex PCR, while the TCRdb copy is restricted to in-frame clones and leaves out a portion. The sample lists 70,000 to 100,000 clones, 95% to 97% occurring once. Sequencing input: naive CD4+ T cells sorted from blood. The receptors stem from a human donor in good health.

In this sample, this clone turned up once. The chain's CDR3 is CASSDGQGSYEQYF. CDR3 bases: TGTGCCAGCAGCGACGGACAGGGTTCCTACGAGCAGTACTTC. V is TRBV7-7 and J is TRBJ2-7, with 8 bases that match TRBD1. The CDR3 length is 14 residues. The ends lost 5 bases at V and 1 base at J; junction bases unmatched: 4. Germline values: CDR1 SSHAT, CDR2 FNYEAQ (reference sequence). Based on the CDR3 plus reference TRBV7-7 and TRBJ2-7, the full variable domain is GAGVSQSPRYKVTKRGQDVTLRCDPISSHATLYWYQQALGQGPEFLTYFNYEAQPDKSGLPSDRFSAERPEGSISTLTIQRTEQRDSAMYRCASSDGQGSYEQYFGPGTRLTVT.

V usage is TRBV12-5 and J usage is TRBJ2-5, with 10 nucleotides matching TRBD1. CDR1 is LGHNT, CDR2 FRNRAP, per germline. The CDR3 loop spans 14 amino acids. V lost 9 bases to trimming and J lost 4 bases; unmatched junction nucleotides: 8. CDR3 region: CASSSGTGVETQYF. CDR3 in DNA: TGTGCTAGCTCTTCCGGGACAGGGGTAGAGACCCAGTACTTC.

The V and J genes are TRBV5-4 and TRBJ2-4, with D uncertain. CDR3 length: 14 amino acids. V was trimmed by 0 bases and J by 0 bases, leaving 4 bases between them. Per the germline V gene, CDR1 is SGHNT and CDR2 is YYREEE (reference sequence). The CDR3 here is CASSLAGAKNIQYF. DNA of the CDR3: TGTGCCAGCAGCTTGGCTGGAGCCAAAAACATTCAGTACTTC.

This sequence joins TRBV10-3 and TRBJ1-2; 9 bases agree with TRBD1. This CDR3 comprises 16 residues. CDR1 and CDR2 from the germline V gene are ENHRY and SYGVKD. The trim removed 5 bases at V and 2 bases at J, leaving 9 bases unmatched. This CDR3 reads CAISHKTGGDNYGYTF. In nucleotides, the CDR3 is TGTGCCATCAGTCATAAAACAGGGGGCGACAACTATGGCTACACCTTC.

CDR3: CASSRAGGAITDTQYF. The DNA for the CDR3 is TGCGCCAGCAGCCGCGCCGGGGGGGCCATTACAGATACGCAGTATTTT. The chain couples TRBV4-1 to TRBJ2-3; 8 bases align to TRBD2. Germline CDR1 reads MGHRA; CDR2 reads YSYEKL. V was clipped by 4 bases and J by 3 bases; unmatched bases: 9. The CDR3 length is 16 residues.